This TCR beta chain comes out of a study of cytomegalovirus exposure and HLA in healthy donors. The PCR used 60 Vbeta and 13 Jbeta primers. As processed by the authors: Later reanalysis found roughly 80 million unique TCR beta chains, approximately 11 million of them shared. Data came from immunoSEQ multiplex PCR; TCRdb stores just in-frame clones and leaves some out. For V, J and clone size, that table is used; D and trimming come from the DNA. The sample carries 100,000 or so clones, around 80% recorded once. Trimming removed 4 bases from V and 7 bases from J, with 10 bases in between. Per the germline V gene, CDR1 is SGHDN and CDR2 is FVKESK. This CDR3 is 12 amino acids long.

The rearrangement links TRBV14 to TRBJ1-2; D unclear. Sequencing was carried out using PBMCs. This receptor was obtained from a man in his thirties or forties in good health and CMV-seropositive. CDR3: CASSPGGPGYTF. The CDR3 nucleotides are TGTGCCAGCAGCCCGGGAGGGCCTGGCTACACCTTC.